A single sample is the source of the 23 T cell receptor beta chains below, sequenced in a study of CD8+ T cells in alopecia areata. Investigators isolated RNA and reverse transcribed it into cDNA to act as the sequencing template. The data were produced by immunoSEQ multiplex PCR, yet TCRdb's version contains in-frame clones alone and is incomplete. This table holds 150,000 to 180,000 clones, 40% to 60% found once. The sequences come from CD8+ T cells sorted from blood, collected at week 0. All receptors derive from a human donor with alopecia areata.

The chain combines TRBV25-1 with TRBJ1-2, with D tentatively TRBD1 (5 bases). The germline V gene encodes CDR1 MGHDK and CDR2 SYGVNS. This CDR3 has 15 amino acids. The V end was cut by 6 bases, the J end by 4 bases, with 18 bases between. In nucleotides, the CDR3 is TGTGCCAGCAGCGGAAAGACCCAGGGCGGCTATGGCTACACCTTC. This sequence encodes CASSGKTQGGYGYTF.

The rearrangement joins TRBV27 to TRBJ2-7; 7 bases agree with TRBD1. The V segment lost 10 bases and the J segment 1 base; nucleotides outside the gene matches: 7. Germline CDR1 is MNHEY and CDR2 is SMNVEV (reference sequence). The CDR3 spans 13 residues. The CDR3 reads CANNSRGSYEQYF. CDR3 bases: TGTGCCAACAACTCCAGGGGGTCCTACGAGCAGTACTTC.

The rearrangement uses TRBV7-9 and TRBJ2-3; D is possibly TRBD2 (5 bases). Germline V gene sequence: CDR1 SEHNR, CDR2 FQNEAQ (reference sequence). V was clipped by 1 base and J by 5 bases, with 7 bases between them. This CDR3 has 13 amino acids. Here the CDR3 reads CASSLVARDTQYF. The CDR3 coding sequence is TGTGCCAGCAGCTTAGTAGCGAGAGATACGCAGTATTTT.

The chain recombines TRBV25-1 with TRBJ1-6; a weak D match, TRBD1 (5 bases). V lost 3 bases and J 10 bases, leaving 10 bases between the germline ends. CDR1 is MGHDK and CDR2 is SYGVNS in the germline V gene. The CDR3 totals 13 residues. As DNA, the CDR3 is TGTGCCAGCAGTGACGGACACAAGTCACCCCTCCACTTT. This sequence encodes CASSDGHKSPLHF.

For this clone: The sample has other DNA sequences that encode this CDR3 too. The V and J genes are TRBV30 and TRBJ1-2; 7 bases fit TRBD1. The CDR3 covers 13 residues. Germline CDR1 is GTSNPN and CDR2 is SVGIG (reference sequence). V shed 3 bases and J 5 bases; nucleotides not matched to a gene: 6. CDR3 protein: CAWSDGTDYGYTF. The CDR3 bases are TGTGCCTGGAGCGACGGGACAGATTATGGCTACACCTTC. Drawing the rest from reference TRBV30 and TRBJ1-2, the complete variable domain is SQTIHQWPATLVQPVGSPLSLECTVEGTSNPNLYWYRQAAGRGLQLLFYSVGIGQISSEVPQNLSASRPQDRQFILSSKKLLLSDSGFYLCAWSDGTDYGYTFGSGTRLTVV.

This clone appeared a few times. This chain uses TRBV29-1 with TRBJ2-2, with TRBD2 matching 8 bases. J gave up 7 bases and V 5 bases, and 6 bases lay outside the gene matches. This CDR3 region has 13 residues. Germline V gives CDR1 SQVTM, CDR2 ANQGSEA. CDR3 DNA sequence: TGCAGCGTTAGCGAGCGGGGGCACGGGGAGCTGTTTTTT. Its protein is CSVSERGHGELFF.

The chain is built from TRBV4-3 and TRBJ1-2, with a possible D match to TRBD1 (5 bases). V lost 0 bases to trimming and J lost 7 bases, with 15 bases between them. CDR1 is LGHNA and CDR2 is YSLEER in the germline V gene. The CDR3 is made up of 15 amino acids. The DNA for the CDR3 is TGCGCCAGCAGCCAAGAGTCGAAGGGGAGAAGTGGCTACACCTTC. Protein: CASSQESKGRSGYTF.

This rearrangement joins TRBV4-3 to TRBJ2-1; 10 bases agree with TRBD1. Per germline, CDR1 LGHNA and CDR2 YSLEER. This CDR3 has 15 amino acids. Trimming removed 1 base from V and 6 bases from J; junction bases left unmatched: 3. The CDR3 reads CASSQGQGARNEQFF. The CDR3, as DNA: TGCGCCAGCAGCCAAGGACAGGGGGCCCGCAATGAGCAGTTCTTC.

The chain uses TRBV11-1 and TRBJ1-1; possible D gene TRBD1, 6 bases. This CDR3 is built from 14 residues. Germline CDR1 is SGHAT and CDR2 is FQDESV (reference sequence). V was clipped by 5 bases and J by 1 base, with 11 bases between them. For the CDR3, the DNA is TGTGCCAGCAGCGCAAGCAGGGGGAACACTGAAGCTTTCTTT. Protein: CASSASRGNTEAFF.

V usage is TRBV7-8 and J usage is TRBJ2-7, with D perhaps TRBD1 (5 bases). The CDR3 length is 14 residues. Looked up from germline, CDR1 is SGHVS and CDR2 is FQNEAQ. The V end lost 0 bases, the J end lost 7 bases, and 13 bases lay between the germline ends. CDR3 in amino acids: CASSLASRVDEQYF. The CDR3 bases are TGTGCCAGCAGCTTAGCGTCCAGGGTGGATGAGCAGTACTTC.

This chain's CDR3 is CASSTREYEQYF. CDR3 nucleotide sequence: TGTGCCAGCAGCACCAGGGAGTACGAGCAGTACTTC. The V call is TRBV7-9, the J call TRBJ2-7, with D perhaps matching TRBD1 or TRBD2 (5 bases each). CDR1 is SEHNR, CDR2 FQNEAQ, per germline (reference sequence). With 5 bases removed from V and 4 bases from J, the gap between germline ends came to 9 bases. This CDR3 spans 12 amino acids.

The V and J genes are TRBV13 and TRBJ2-7, with 8 nucleotides matching TRBD2. The CDR3 length is 15 residues. Germline CDR1 PRHDT, CDR2 FYEKMQ (reference sequence). V shed 5 bases, J shed 6 bases, and the junction held 12 bases outside the gene matches. The CDR3 region is CASSPRGSGDAEQYF. CDR3 DNA: TGTGCCAGCAGCCCCCGTGGTAGCGGGGATGCCGAGCAGTACTTC.

The V call is TRBV9, the J call TRBJ1-3, with D unclear. Germline loops: CDR1 SGDLS, CDR2 YYNGEE. This CDR3 contains 15 residues. V lost 2 bases and J lost 0, with 9 bases in between. The CDR3 DNA reads as TGTGCCAGCAGCGTCCGGGCCGACTCTGGAAACACCATATATTTT. Its translation: CASSVRADSGNTIYF.

The chain links TRBV7-9 to TRBJ1-1; 8 bases line up with TRBD1. This CDR3 is 14 amino acids long. Germline V gives CDR1 SEHNR, CDR2 FQNEAQ (reference sequence). The junction had 6 bases not matched to a gene; V was cut back by 2 bases and J by 7 bases. The CDR3 DNA reads as TGTGCCAGCAGCTTAACAGGGGGTCGGGGTGAAGCTTTCTTT. Encoded protein: CASSLTGGRGEAFF.

The chain has TRBV27 and TRBJ1-6; D remains ambiguous. Trimming took off 7 bases at V and 7 bases at J, with 11 bases between the two ends. CDR3 length equals 13 residues. Germline V gene lookup returns CDR1 MNHEY and CDR2 SMNVEV (reference sequence). CDR3: CASKPAVNSPLHF. DNA of the CDR3: TGTGCCAGCAAACCAGCAGTAAATTCACCCCTCCACTTT.

The V call is TRBV2, the J call TRBJ2-7; weak D call: TRBD1 (5 bases). CDR1 is SNHLY, CDR2 FYNNEI, per germline. Trimming shortened V by 7 bases and J by 0 bases, and 10 bases separated the two germline ends. The length of the CDR3 is 13 residues. The CDR3, as DNA: TGTGCCAGCATCAGGGCAACCTCCTACGAGCAGTACTTC. Translating it yields CASIRATSYEQYF.

The chain carries TRBV27 and TRBJ2-3; 8 nucleotides match TRBD2. Germline V gene sequence: CDR1 MNHEY, CDR2 SMNVEV (reference sequence). This CDR3 region has 12 residues. V dropped 8 bases and J dropped 13; count of bases not matched to a gene: 11. DNA of the CDR3: TGTGCCAGCCGTGCGACTGGCGGGGGGAAGTATTTT. Amino acids: CASRATGGGKYF.

The chain has TRBV11-2 and TRBJ2-7; D is unclear. Germline V gene data show CDR1 as SGHAT and CDR2 as FQNNGV. This CDR3 has 11 residues. V lost 5 bases to trimming and J lost 2 bases, with 4 bases between them. The CDR3, as DNA: TGTGCCAGCAGCGACGCCTACGAGCAGTACTTC. Amino acid sequence: CASSDAYEQYF.

The chain links TRBV27 to TRBJ1-2, with 10 bases identical to TRBD1. The CDR3 totals 15 residues. The germline V gene has CDR1 MNHEY and CDR2 SMNVEV (reference sequence). With V trimmed by 2 bases and J by 6 bases, 6 bases remained unmatched. The CDR3 DNA reads TGTGCCAGCAGTTTAGAGGGGACAGGGGTCGATGGCTACACCTTC. Translated: CASSLEGTGVDGYTF.

V gene TRBV7-4 combines with J gene TRBJ1-2; no clear D gene. Trimming stripped 2 bases from V and 1 base from J, with 5 bases between. The CDR3 covers 13 residues. Germline V lookup: CDR1 SGHVT, CDR2 SQSDAQ. CDR3 in amino acids: CASSLQDNYGYTF. The CDR3 nucleotides are TGTGCCAGCAGCTTACAGGATAACTATGGCTACACCTTC. The entire variable domain, with the rest obtained from reference TRBV7-4 and TRBJ1-2, is as follows: GAGVSQSPRYKVAKRGRDVALRCDSISGHVTLYWYRQTLGQGSEVLTYSQSDAQRDKSGRPSGRFSAERPERSVSTLKIQRTEQGDSAVYLCASSLQDNYGYTFGSGTRLTVV.

V and J are TRBV6-4 and TRBJ1-2, with D maybe TRBD1 (5 bases). The CDR3 length is 12 residues. The V and J ends lost 2 bases and 7 bases respectively, with 8 bases between them. Germline V gene data show CDR1 as MRHNA and CDR2 as SNTAGT. CDR3 DNA sequence: TGTGCCAGCAGTGACGGAGGGGTTGGCTACACCTTC. As protein: CASSDGGVGYTF.

The chain uses TRBV11-2 and TRBJ2-7; D unclear. The CDR3 spans 12 residues. The V gene lost 4 bases and the J gene lost 3 bases, with 7 bases spanning the gap. CDR1 is SGHAT and CDR2 is FQNNGV in the germline V gene. CDR3 nucleotides: TGTGCCAGCAGCTCTCTTGGCTACGAGCAGTACTTC. It yields the protein CASSSLGYEQYF.

The chain couples TRBV7-8 to TRBJ1-1; TRBD1 is a possible D gene (5 bases). Deletions cut 5 bases from V and 4 bases from J, with 20 bases between. The CDR3 sequence is 16 residues long. Germline lookup yields CDR1 SGHVS and CDR2 FQNEAQ. CDR3 in amino acids: CASSPPVGDRGTEAFF. CDR3 in DNA: TGTGCCAGCAGCCCCCCGGTGGGGGATCGGGGCACTGAAGCTTTCTTT.